A selection of T cell receptor beta chains follows, all from one sample in a study of cytomegalovirus exposure and HLA in healthy donors. Repertoires were generated with immunoSEQ multiplex PCR, while TCRdb's copy carries only in-frame clones and drops some. The sample holds about 250,000 clones, less than 90% seen once. The material sequenced was PBMCs. Receptors were obtained from a man in his late teens or twenties in good health and CMV-seropositive. The CDR3 runs from the conserved cysteine through the conserved F or W. The order of the fields is CDR3 length, D gene, V gene, clone size, J gene, CDR3 DNA, CDR3 protein. D genes are given only for firm matches. Some rows mark clone size as missing; the rest say once, few, many or name a class of expanded clone.

CDR3 length: 14; D gene: -; V gene: TRBV14; clone size: -; J gene: TRBJ2-5; CDR3 DNA: TGTGCCAGCAGCCAGCTAGACGGCCAAGAGACCCAGTACTTC; CDR3 protein: CASSQLDGQETQYF
CDR3 length: 16; D gene: TRBD2; V gene: TRBV6-5; clone size: -; J gene: TRBJ2-1; CDR3 DNA: TGTGCCAGCAGTTCCCCGGGACTAGACCGACGGAATGAGCAGTTCTTC; CDR3 protein: CASSSPGLDRRNEQFF
CDR3 length: 14; D gene: -; V gene: TRBV6-1; clone size: -; J gene: TRBJ1-2; CDR3 DNA: TGTGCCAGCATCAAGACAGGCGGATTCTATGGCTACACCTTC; CDR3 protein: CASIKTGGFYGYTF
CDR3 length: 11; D gene: -; V gene: TRBV2; clone size: -; J gene: TRBJ2-1; CDR3 DNA: TGTGCCAGCCTGGAGTACAATGAGCAGTTCTTC; CDR3 protein: CASLEYNEQFF
CDR3 length: 14; D gene: TRBD2; V gene: TRBV27; clone size: -; J gene: TRBJ2-1; CDR3 DNA: TGTGCCAGCAGTAGCCTAGCGGGAGCAAATGAGCAGTTCTTC; CDR3 protein: CASSSLAGANEQFF
CDR3 length: 14; D gene: TRBD1; V gene: TRBV10-2; clone size: -; J gene: TRBJ1-1; CDR3 DNA: TGCGCCAGCAGTGAACGACAGGGGAGGACTGAAGCTTTCTTT; CDR3 protein: CASSERQGRTEAFF
CDR3 length: 19; D gene: TRBD2; V gene: TRBV5-6; clone size: -; J gene: TRBJ2-7; CDR3 DNA: TGTGCCAGCAGCAGTCCCCCGGGACGAAGACTAGCGGGGAACTACGAGCAGTACTTC; CDR3 protein: CASSSPPGRRLAGNYEQYF
CDR3 length: 17; D gene: TRBD2; V gene: TRBV7-3; clone size: -; J gene: TRBJ2-5; CDR3 DNA: TGTGCCAGCAGCCCCTCGCCAAGCGGGAGGGCCGGAGAGACCCAGTACTTC; CDR3 protein: CASSPSPSGRAGETQYF
CDR3 length: 14; D gene: -; V gene: TRBV5-6; clone size: once; J gene: TRBJ1-4; CDR3 DNA: TGTGCCAGCAGCTTCGGGACTCAAGGCGAAAAACTGTTTTTT; CDR3 protein: CASSFGTQGEKLFF
CDR3 length: 16; D gene: TRBD1; V gene: TRBV4-1; clone size: few; J gene: TRBJ1-2; CDR3 DNA: TGCGCCAGCAGCCTAAACCGGGGACAGACTTTCTATGGCTACACCTTC; CDR3 protein: CASSLNRGQTFYGYTF